What follows describes a single T cell receptor beta chain. How the authors handled the data: Nucleated cell counts were estimated from reference gene primer amplification. Profiled with immunoSEQ multiplex PCR; TCRdb holds only in-frame clones, not every one. That table furnishes V, J and clone size, whereas the DNA furnished D and trimming. The table records approximately 250,000 clones, around 84% of them present only once. The sample comes from a study of blood T cell repertoires in COVID-19. Whole-study context: Italy, Spain and the United States were the sources of the convalescent and acute COVID-19 samples. The cDNA or gDNA used as material had been derived from T cells, B-cell-depleted T cells, or PBMCs.

The CDR3 sequence is 13 residues long. Trimming took 4 bases from V and 9 from J, leaving 16 bases between them. Germline V gene lookup returns CDR1 SGHDT and CDR2 YYEEEE. The chain couples TRBV5-6 to TRBJ1-1, with D tentatively TRBD1 (6 bases). Sample: peripheral blood. This receptor was obtained from a man in his fifties or sixties with acute or convalescent COVID-19. In DNA form, the CDR3 reads TGTGCCAGCAGCGCTGACAGGTCCGTTCAAGCTTTCTTT. Translation: CASSADRSVQAFF.